This T cell receptor (beta chain) stems from a study of patients and donors after allogeneic stem cell transplantation. MiXCR, run by TCRdb on the RT-PCR reads, gives a single entry per CDR3 protein. The data hold about a million distinct CDR3 sequences, with about a sixth observed a single time. The CDR3 is 14 amino acids. V dropped 4 bases and J dropped 4 bases, with 12 bases sitting between them. Looked up from germline, CDR1 is KGHDR and CDR2 is SFDVKD. The receptor's source is a human donor who was either an allogeneic HSCT recipient or a stem cell or donor lymphocyte infusion donor (not recorded which). It is not recorded whose cells these are; they may come from a transplant donor. V gene TRBV24-1 combines with J gene TRBJ1-2, with D possibly being TRBD1 (5 bases). Sequenced material: blood, either unsorted or a sorted T cell fraction (not recorded which). The DNA of the CDR3 is TGTGCCACCAGTGACGCTGACAGTTTCTATGGCTACACCTTC. The encoded protein is CATSDADSFYGYTF.